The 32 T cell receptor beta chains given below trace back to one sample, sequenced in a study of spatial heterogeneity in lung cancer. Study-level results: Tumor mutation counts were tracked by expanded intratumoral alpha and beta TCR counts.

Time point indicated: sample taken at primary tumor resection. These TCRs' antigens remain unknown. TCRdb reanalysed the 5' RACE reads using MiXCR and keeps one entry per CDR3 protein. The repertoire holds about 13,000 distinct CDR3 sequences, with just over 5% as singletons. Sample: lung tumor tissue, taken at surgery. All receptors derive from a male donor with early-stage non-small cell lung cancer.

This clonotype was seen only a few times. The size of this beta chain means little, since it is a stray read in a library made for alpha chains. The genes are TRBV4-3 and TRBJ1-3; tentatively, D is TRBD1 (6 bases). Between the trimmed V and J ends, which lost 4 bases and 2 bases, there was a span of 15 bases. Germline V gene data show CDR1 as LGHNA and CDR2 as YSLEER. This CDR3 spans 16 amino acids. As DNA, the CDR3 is TGCGCCAGCAGCCTTAGCATAGCAGGGGCTGGAAACACCATATATTTT. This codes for CASSLSIAGAGNTIYF.

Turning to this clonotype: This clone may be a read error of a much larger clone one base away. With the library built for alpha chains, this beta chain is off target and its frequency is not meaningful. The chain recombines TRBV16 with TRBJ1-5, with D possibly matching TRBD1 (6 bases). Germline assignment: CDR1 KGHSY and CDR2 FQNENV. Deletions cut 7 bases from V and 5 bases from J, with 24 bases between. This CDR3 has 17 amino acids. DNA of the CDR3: TGTGCCAGCACCCACCAAAACCCACAGGGAAACGATCAGCCCCAGCATTTT. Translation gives CASTHQNPQGNDQPQHF.

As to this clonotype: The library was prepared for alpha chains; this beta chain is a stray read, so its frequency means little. CDR3 coding DNA: TGCAGTGCTAGAGGGCGCAGGGGGAGTCAGCCCCAGCATTTT. Translating gives CSARGRRGSQPQHF. This chain connects TRBV20-1 to TRBJ1-5; TRBD1 agrees at 7 bases. CDR3 length: 14 amino acids. Germline loops: CDR1 DFQATT, CDR2 SNEGSKA (reference sequence). The junction had 6 bases not matched to a gene; V was cut back by 1 base and J by 6 bases.

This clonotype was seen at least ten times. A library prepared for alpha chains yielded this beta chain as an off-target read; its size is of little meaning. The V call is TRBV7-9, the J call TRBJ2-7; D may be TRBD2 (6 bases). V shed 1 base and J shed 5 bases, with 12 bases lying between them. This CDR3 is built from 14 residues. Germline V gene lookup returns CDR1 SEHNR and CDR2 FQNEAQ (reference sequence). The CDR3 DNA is TGTGCCAGCAGCTTAGGCGGGGACTTACACGAGCAGTACTTC. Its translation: CASSLGGDLHEQYF.

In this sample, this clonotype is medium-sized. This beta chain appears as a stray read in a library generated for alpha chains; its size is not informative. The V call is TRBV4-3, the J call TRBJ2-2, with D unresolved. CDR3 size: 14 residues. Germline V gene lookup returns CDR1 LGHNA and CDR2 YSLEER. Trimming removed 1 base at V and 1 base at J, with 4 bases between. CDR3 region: CASSQVVNTGELFF. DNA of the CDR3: TGCGCCAGCAGCCAAGTAGTGAACACCGGGGAGCTGTTTTTT.

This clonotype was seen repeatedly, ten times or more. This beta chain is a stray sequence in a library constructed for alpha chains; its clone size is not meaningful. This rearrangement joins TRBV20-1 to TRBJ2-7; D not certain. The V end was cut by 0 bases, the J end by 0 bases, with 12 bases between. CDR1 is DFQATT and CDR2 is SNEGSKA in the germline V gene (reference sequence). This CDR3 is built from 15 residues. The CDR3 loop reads CSAREPPRSSYEQYF. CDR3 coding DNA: TGCAGTGCTAGAGAGCCGCCGAGGAGCTCCTACGAGCAGTACTTC.

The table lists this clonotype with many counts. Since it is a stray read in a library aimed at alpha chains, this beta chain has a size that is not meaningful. CDR3 sequence reads: CASNPGSWAYGYTF. Written as DNA, the CDR3 is TGTGCCAGCAACCCAGGGAGCTGGGCCTATGGCTACACCTTC. The V and J genes are TRBV6-5 and TRBJ1-2; maybe TRBD1 (5 bases). The germline gives CDR1 MNHEY, CDR2 SVGAGI. V lost 7 bases and J 4 bases, leaving 16 bases between the germline ends. The CDR3 is made up of 14 amino acids.

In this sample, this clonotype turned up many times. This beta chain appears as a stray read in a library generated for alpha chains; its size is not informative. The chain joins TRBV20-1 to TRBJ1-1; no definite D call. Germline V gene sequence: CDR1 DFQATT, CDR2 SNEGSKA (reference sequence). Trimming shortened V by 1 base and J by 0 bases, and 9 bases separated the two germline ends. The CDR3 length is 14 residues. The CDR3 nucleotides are TGCAGTGCTAGAGTTCCTACCGTGAACACTGAAGCTTTCTTT. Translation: CSARVPTVNTEAFF.

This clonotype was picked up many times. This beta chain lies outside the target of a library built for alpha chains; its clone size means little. CDR3 in DNA: TGCAGCGTTGAAGTCGGTGGTGGCGGAGAGACCCAGTACTTC. Its translation: CSVEVGGGGETQYF. The chain uses TRBV29-1 and TRBJ2-5; D is unresolved. In germline, CDR1 is SQVTM, CDR2 ANQGSEA. V was shortened by 1 base and J by 4 bases, with 13 bases between the two germline ends. This CDR3 contains 14 residues.

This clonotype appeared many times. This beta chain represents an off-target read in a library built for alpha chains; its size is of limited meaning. The CDR3 is CASRAGTVDGYTF. The CDR3, as DNA: TGTGCCAGCAGGGCTGGAACGGTCGATGGCTACACCTTC. V usage is TRBV6-1 and J usage is TRBJ1-2; D gene uncertain. The CDR3 covers 13 residues. V lost 6 bases and J 6 bases, leaving 14 bases between the germline ends. Germline lookup yields CDR1 MNHNS and CDR2 SASEGT.

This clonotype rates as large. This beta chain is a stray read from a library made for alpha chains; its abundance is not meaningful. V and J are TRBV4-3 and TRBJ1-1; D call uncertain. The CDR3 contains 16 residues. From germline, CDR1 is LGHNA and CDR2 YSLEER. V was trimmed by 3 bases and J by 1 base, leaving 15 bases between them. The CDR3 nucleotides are TGCGCCAGCAGCCACGGAACAGATCGACCGAACACTGAAGCTTTCTTT. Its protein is CASSHGTDRPNTEAFF.

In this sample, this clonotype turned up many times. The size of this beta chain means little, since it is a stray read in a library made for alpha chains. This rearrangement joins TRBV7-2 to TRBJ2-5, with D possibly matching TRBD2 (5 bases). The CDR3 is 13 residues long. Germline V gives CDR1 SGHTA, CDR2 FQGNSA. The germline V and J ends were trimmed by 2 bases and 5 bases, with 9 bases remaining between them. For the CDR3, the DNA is TGTGCCAGCAGCTTAAGAGGGTTCGAGACCCAGTACTTC. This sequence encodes CASSLRGFETQYF.

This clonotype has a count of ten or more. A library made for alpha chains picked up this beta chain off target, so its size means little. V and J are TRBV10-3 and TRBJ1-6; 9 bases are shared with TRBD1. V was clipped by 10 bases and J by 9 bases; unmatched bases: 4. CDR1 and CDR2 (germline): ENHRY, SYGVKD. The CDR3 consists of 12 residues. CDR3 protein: CATMDRGSPLHF. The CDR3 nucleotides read TGTGCCACAATGGACAGGGGTTCACCCCTCCACTTT.

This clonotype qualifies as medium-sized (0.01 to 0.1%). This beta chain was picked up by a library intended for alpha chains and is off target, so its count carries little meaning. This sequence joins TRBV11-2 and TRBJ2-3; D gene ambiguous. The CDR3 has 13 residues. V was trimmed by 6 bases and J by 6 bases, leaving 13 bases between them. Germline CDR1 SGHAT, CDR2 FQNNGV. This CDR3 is CASRSPPGDTQYF. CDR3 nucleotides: TGTGCCAGCAGGTCACCCCCCGGGGATACGCAGTATTTT.

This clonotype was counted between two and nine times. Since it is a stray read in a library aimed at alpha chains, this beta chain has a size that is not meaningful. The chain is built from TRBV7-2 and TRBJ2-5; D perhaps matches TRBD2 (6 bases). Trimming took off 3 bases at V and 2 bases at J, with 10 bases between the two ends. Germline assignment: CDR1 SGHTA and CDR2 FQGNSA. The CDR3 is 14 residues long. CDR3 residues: CASSFLGTQETQYF. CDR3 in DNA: TGTGCCAGCAGCTTTTTAGGGACTCAAGAGACCCAGTACTTC.

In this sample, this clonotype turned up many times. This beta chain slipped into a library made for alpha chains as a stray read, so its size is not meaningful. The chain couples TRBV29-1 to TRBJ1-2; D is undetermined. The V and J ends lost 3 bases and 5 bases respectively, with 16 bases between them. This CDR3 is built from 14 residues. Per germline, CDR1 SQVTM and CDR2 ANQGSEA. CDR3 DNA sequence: TGCAGCGTTGATACCGGGTCTTTAGGGTATGGCTACACCTTC. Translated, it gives CSVDTGSLGYGYTF.

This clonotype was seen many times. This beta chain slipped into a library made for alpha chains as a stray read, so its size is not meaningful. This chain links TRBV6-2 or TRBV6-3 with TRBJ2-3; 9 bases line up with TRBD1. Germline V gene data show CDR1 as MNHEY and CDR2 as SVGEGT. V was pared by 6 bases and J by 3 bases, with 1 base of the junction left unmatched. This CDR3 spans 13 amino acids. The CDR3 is CASRGTGTDTQYF. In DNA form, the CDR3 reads TGTGCCAGCAGGGGGACAGGGACAGATACGCAGTATTTT.

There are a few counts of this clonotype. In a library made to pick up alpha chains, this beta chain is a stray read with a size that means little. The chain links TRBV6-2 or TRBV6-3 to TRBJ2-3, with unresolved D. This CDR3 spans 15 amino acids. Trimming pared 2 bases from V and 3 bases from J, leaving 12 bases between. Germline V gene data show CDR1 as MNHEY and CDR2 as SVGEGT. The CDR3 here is CASSYGWGSTDTQYF. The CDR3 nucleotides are TGTGCCAGCAGTTACGGGTGGGGTAGTACAGATACGCAGTATTTT.

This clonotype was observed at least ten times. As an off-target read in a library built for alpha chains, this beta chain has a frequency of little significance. The CDR3 DNA reads as TGCAGTGCTGAAATAGACTCAACCCTGGGGGAGACCCAGTACTTC. Translated, it gives CSAEIDSTLGETQYF. This chain uses TRBV20-1 with TRBJ2-5; D not resolved. Trimming took 5 bases from V and 5 from J, leaving 21 bases between them. Germline V CDR1 and CDR2: DFQATT, SNEGSKA (reference sequence). The CDR3 consists of 15 residues.

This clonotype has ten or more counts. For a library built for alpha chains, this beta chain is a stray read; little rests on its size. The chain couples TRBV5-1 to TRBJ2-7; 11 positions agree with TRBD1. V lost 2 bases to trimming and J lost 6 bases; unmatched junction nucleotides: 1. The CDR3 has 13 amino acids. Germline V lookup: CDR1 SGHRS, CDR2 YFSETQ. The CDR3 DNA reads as TGCGCCAGCAGCTTCGGGACAGGGGGCGAGCAGTACTTC. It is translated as CASSFGTGGEQYF.

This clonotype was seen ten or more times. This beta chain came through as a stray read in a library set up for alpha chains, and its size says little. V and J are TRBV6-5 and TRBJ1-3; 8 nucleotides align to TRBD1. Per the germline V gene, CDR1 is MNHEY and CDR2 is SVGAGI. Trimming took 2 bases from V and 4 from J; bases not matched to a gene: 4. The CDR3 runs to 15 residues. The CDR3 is CASSYDRGSGNTIYF. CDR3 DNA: TGTGCCAGCAGTTACGACAGGGGATCCGGAAACACCATATATTTT.

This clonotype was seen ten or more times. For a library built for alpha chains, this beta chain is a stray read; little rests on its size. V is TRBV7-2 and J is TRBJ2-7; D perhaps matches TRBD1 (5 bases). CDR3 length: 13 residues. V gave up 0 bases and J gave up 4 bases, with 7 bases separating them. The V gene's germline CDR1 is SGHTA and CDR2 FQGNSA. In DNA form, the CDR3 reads TGTGCCAGCAGCTTAGCGGGGCCGTACGAGCAGTACTTC. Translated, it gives CASSLAGPYEQYF.

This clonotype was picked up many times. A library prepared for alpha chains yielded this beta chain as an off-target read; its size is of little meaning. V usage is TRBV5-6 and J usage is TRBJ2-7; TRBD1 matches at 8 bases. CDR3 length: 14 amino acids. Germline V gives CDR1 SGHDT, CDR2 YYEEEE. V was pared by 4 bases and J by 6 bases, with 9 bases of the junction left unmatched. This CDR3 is CASSPVRDRLEQYF. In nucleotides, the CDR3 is TGTGCCAGCAGCCCCGTCCGGGACAGGCTCGAGCAGTACTTC.

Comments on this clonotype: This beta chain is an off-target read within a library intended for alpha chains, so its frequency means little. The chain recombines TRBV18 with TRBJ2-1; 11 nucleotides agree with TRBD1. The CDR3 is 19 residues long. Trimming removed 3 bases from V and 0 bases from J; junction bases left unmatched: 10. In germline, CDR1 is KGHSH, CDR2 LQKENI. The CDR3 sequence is CASSPLDRGPPFSYNEQFF. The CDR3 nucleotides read TGTGCCAGCTCACCCCTGGACAGGGGGCCCCCCTTCTCCTACAATGAGCAGTTCTTC.

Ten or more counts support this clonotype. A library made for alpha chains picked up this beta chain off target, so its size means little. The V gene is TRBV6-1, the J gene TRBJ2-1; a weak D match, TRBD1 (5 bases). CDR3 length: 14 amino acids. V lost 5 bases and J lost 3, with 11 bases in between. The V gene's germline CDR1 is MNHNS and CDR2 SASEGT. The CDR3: CASSRQIDYNEQFF. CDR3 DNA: TGTGCCAGCAGTCGACAGATTGACTACAATGAGCAGTTCTTC.

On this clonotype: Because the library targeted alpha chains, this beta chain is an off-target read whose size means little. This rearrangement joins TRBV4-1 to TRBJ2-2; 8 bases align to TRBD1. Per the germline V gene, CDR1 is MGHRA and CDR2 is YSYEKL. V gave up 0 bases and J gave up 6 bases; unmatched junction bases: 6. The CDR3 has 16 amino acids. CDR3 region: CASSQEGDRGSGELFF. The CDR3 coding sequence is TGCGCCAGCAGCCAAGAGGGCGACAGGGGATCCGGGGAGCTGTTTTTT.

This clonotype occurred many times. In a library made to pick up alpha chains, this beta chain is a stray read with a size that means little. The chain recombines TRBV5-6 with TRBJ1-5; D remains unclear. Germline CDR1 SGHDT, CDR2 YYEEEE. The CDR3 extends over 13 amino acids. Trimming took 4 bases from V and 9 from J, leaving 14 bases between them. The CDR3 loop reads CASSVGVAGPQHF. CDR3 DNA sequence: TGTGCCAGCAGCGTGGGAGTTGCGGGGCCCCAGCATTTT.

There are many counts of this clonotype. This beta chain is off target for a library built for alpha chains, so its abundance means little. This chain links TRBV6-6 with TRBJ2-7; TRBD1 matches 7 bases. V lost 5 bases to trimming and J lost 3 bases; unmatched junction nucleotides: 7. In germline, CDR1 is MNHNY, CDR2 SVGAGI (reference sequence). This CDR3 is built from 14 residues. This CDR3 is CASSRFGQDYEQYF. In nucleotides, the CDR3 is TGTGCCAGCAGTCGATTCGGACAGGACTACGAGCAGTACTTC.

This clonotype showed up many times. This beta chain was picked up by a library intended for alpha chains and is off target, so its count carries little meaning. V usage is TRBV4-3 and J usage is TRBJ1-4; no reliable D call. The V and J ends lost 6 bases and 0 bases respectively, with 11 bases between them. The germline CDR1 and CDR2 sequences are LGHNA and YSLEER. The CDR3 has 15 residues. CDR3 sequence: CASRRTPATNEKLFF. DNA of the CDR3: TGCGCCAGCAGGAGGACGCCTGCAACTAATGAAAAACTGTTTTTT.

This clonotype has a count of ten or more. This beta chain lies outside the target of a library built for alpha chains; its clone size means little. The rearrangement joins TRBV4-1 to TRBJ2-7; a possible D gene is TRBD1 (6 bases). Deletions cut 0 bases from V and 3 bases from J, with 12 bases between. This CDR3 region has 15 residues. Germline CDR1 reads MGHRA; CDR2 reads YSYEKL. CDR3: CASSQDRNRDYEQYF. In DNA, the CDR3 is TGCGCCAGCAGCCAAGATCGGAACAGGGACTACGAGCAGTACTTC.

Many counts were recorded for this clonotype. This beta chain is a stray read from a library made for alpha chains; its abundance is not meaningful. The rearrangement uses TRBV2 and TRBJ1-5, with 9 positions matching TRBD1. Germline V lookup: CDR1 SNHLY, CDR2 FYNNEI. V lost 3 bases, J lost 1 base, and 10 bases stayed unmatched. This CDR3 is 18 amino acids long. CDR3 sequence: CASSERSTGGRSNQPQHF. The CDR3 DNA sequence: TGTGCCAGCAGTGAGAGGAGCACAGGGGGCCGGAGCAATCAGCCCCAGCATTTT.

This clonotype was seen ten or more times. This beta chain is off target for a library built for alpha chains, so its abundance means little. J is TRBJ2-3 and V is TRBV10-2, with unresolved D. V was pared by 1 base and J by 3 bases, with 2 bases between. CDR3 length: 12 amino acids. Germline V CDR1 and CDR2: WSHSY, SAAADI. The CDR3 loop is CASSEFTDTQYF. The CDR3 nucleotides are TGCGCCAGCAGTGAGTTTACAGATACGCAGTATTTT.